A selection of T cell receptor beta chains follows, all from one sample in a study of T cells of healthy individuals. TCRdb reprocessed the 5' RACE reads via MiXCR and lists one record per CDR3 protein. The table lists over 95,000 distinct CDR3 sequences, approximately 15% of them singletons. The origin of the receptors is a human donor in good health. CDR3s include the opening cysteine and the closing phenylalanine or tryptophan.

V gene: TRBV20-1
J gene: TRBJ1-1
CDR3 protein: CSARDVRNTEAFF

V gene: TRBV28
J gene: TRBJ2-3
CDR3 protein: CASTHAGTSGGAQYF

V gene: TRBV7-9
J gene: TRBJ2-6
CDR3 protein: CASSGTGTGTGANVLTF

V gene: TRBV4-1
J gene: TRBJ1-1
CDR3 protein: CASSQDRGSEAFF

V gene: TRBV5-6
J gene: TRBJ2-7
CDR3 protein: CASSLQGIRYEQYF

V gene: TRBV5-4
J gene: TRBJ2-1
CDR3 protein: CASSLGGTGTNEQFF

V gene: TRBV7-2
J gene: TRBJ1-2
CDR3 protein: CASSSSPGDRNYGYTF

V gene: TRBV19
J gene: TRBJ2-2
CDR3 protein: CASTLRGEYTGELFF

V gene: TRBV4-3
J gene: TRBJ2-1
CDR3 protein: CASSQGASGRSSYNEQFF

V gene: TRBV12-3/TRBV12-4
J gene: TRBJ2-1
CDR3 protein: CASSEGEVYNEQFF

V gene: TRBV28
J gene: TRBJ2-7
CDR3 protein: CASSNRAEQYF

V gene: TRBV12-3/TRBV12-4
J gene: TRBJ1-5
CDR3 protein: CASRRADFNQPQHF

V gene: TRBV28
J gene: TRBJ2-7
CDR3 protein: CASKEGARLAGNDWAYEQYF

V gene: TRBV30
J gene: TRBJ2-7
CDR3 protein: CAWRTVAEQYF

V gene: TRBV10-2
J gene: TRBJ2-5
CDR3 protein: CASSDTSGSETQYF

V gene: TRBV6-4
J gene: TRBJ2-1
CDR3 protein: CASSAGTVGEQFF

V gene: TRBV9
J gene: TRBJ2-1
CDR3 protein: CASSPLPRVGNSYNEQFF

V gene: TRBV4-3
J gene: TRBJ2-1
CDR3 protein: CASSQDGVRQNEQFF

V gene: TRBV6-2/TRBV6-3
J gene: TRBJ2-7
CDR3 protein: CASSDGQGALSYEQYF

V gene: TRBV27
J gene: TRBJ2-3
CDR3 protein: CASSLVGGTDTQYF

V gene: TRBV28
J gene: TRBJ1-2
CDR3 protein: CASSLISGGRLYGYTF

V gene: TRBV7-9
J gene: TRBJ2-2
CDR3 protein: CASSKRQGYTGELFF

V gene: TRBV6-5
J gene: TRBJ2-1
CDR3 protein: CASSYVRGDNEQFF

V gene: TRBV7-3
J gene: TRBJ1-2
CDR3 protein: CASSPGQFYGYTF

V gene: TRBV6-6
J gene: TRBJ1-5
CDR3 protein: CASSAGPQQPQHF

V gene: TRBV28
J gene: TRBJ2-5
CDR3 protein: CASSLAPPGQSNRETQYF

V gene: TRBV24-1
J gene: TRBJ2-7
CDR3 protein: CATSERGSYEQYF

V gene: TRBV29-1
J gene: TRBJ2-3
CDR3 protein: CSTEGHGADTQYF

V gene: TRBV10-2
J gene: TRBJ2-7
CDR3 protein: CASSERTVAYEQYF

V gene: TRBV6-2/TRBV6-3
J gene: TRBJ2-7
CDR3 protein: CASINRERYEQYF

V gene: TRBV28
J gene: TRBJ1-1
CDR3 protein: CASSSTTGKNTEAFF

V gene: TRBV30
J gene: TRBJ1-1
CDR3 protein: CAWSGPDPRETFF

V gene: TRBV7-9
J gene: TRBJ2-1
CDR3 protein: CASSGGRGGPMDNEQFF

V gene: TRBV3-1
J gene: TRBJ1-5
CDR3 protein: CASSQGTGVQPQHF

V gene: TRBV20-1
J gene: TRBJ2-7
CDR3 protein: CSARDGGAYEQYF

V gene: TRBV12-3/TRBV12-4
J gene: TRBJ2-3
CDR3 protein: CASSLRQAPDTQYF

V gene: TRBV29-1
J gene: TRBJ1-5
CDR3 protein: CSGLGQGLGQPQHF

V gene: TRBV28
J gene: TRBJ1-1
CDR3 protein: CASRTGASTEAFF

V gene: TRBV5-5
J gene: TRBJ2-1
CDR3 protein: CASSPRAATYNEQFF

V gene: TRBV7-3
J gene: TRBJ1-1
CDR3 protein: CASSPTPGGTEAFF

V gene: TRBV2
J gene: TRBJ2-7
CDR3 protein: CASSGEGPYEQYF

V gene: TRBV7-2
J gene: TRBJ2-6
CDR3 protein: CASSVQGSGSNVLTF

V gene: TRBV6-2/TRBV6-3
J gene: TRBJ1-5
CDR3 protein: CASSSMGGQSNQPQHF

V gene: TRBV20-1
J gene: TRBJ1-1
CDR3 protein: CSVGIEAFF

V gene: TRBV4-3
J gene: TRBJ2-3
CDR3 protein: CASSQEGTQEGDTQYF

V gene: TRBV2
J gene: TRBJ1-4
CDR3 protein: CASMSRREKNEKLFF

V gene: TRBV28
J gene: TRBJ2-7
CDR3 protein: CASRWFSGPRAYEQYF

V gene: TRBV7-2
J gene: TRBJ2-5
CDR3 protein: CASSLARGLVEETQYF

V gene: TRBV2
J gene: TRBJ1-5
CDR3 protein: CASSHDLGDNQPQHF

V gene: TRBV4-1
J gene: TRBJ1-6
CDR3 protein: CATSEKGQGDSPLHF

V gene: TRBV2
J gene: TRBJ1-2
CDR3 protein: CASNDNRGPTF

V gene: TRBV2
J gene: TRBJ1-4
CDR3 protein: CASQDLNEKLFF

V gene: TRBV6-1
J gene: TRBJ2-3
CDR3 protein: CASKSLGPRGADTQYF

V gene: TRBV20-1
J gene: TRBJ2-7
CDR3 protein: CSAATGRLPYEQYF

V gene: TRBV6-5
J gene: TRBJ2-1
CDR3 protein: CASPTGSVPEQFF